The TCR beta chain under discussion was sequenced for a study of T cells after yellow fever vaccination. TCRdb ran MiXCR on the 5' RACE reads and lists one entry per CDR3 protein. The sample includes under 300,000 distinct CDR3 sequences, about 7% seen only once; the top ten take approximately 0.84%. This clonotype was observed at least ten times. J lost 12 bases, V lost 6 bases, and 17 bases had no gene match. CDR1 and CDR2 from the germline V gene are DFQATT and SNEGSKA (reference sequence). The CDR3 has 17 amino acids. Sample: CD4+ T cells sorted from PBMCs, taken 15 days after the yellow fever booster vaccination. The receptor comes from a man aged 25-40 years who received the YFV17D yellow fever vaccine. The chain has TRBV20-1 and TRBJ2-1; 16 positions match TRBD2. The CDR3 region has the DNA TGCAGTGCGGTCGGGACTAGCGGGAGGGATCCCCTTAGCGGGCAGTTCTTC. Translation gives CSAVGTSGRDPLSGQFF.